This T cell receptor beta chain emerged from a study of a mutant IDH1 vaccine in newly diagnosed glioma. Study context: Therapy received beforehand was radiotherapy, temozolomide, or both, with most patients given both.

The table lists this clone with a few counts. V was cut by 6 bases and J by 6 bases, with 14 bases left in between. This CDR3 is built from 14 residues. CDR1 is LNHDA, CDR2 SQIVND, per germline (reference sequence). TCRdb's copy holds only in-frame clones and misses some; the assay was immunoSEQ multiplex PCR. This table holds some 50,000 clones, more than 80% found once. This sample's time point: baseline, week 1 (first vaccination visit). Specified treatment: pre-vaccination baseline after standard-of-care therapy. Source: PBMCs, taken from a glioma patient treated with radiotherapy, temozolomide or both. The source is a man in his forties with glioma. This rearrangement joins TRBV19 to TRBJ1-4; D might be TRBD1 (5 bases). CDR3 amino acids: CASRLRGADEKLFF. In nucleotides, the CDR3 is TGTGCCAGTAGGTTGAGGGGCGCGGATGAAAAACTGTTTTTT.